This entry lists 19 T cell receptor beta chains sequenced from one sample in a study of T cells in Graves' hyperthyroidism and ophthalmopathy (dated by TCRdb to about 2019). Library creation used multiplex PCR. TCRdb lists the instrument as Illumina HiSeq 2000. The TCR beta CDR3 regions were amplified from the RNA transcripts. The TCR CDR3 was subjected to a first round of RT-PCR using the HTBI primer set and the Qiagen OneStep RT-PCR kit. In-frame beta chains were kept once TCRdb had trimmed the public reads at Q25 with fastp and called clones with MiXCR. CDR3 protein duplicates are merged, each entry listing the most common genes and DNA. The sample table records 350,000 to 500,000 distinct CDR3 sequences; roughly an eighth of these occur just once. The biggest ten clones account for 4% to 6.5% of the sample. The sequenced sample consisted of blood. The source is a woman aged 18 to 35 with Graves' hyperthyroidism.

A word on this clonotype: A read error may explain this, as a much larger clone is one base away. The CDR3 does not end in the conserved phenylalanine or tryptophan, so this is likely a read error. The chain recombines TRBV20-1 with TRBJ2-1; TRBD2 agrees at 9 bases. Germline trimming cut 1 base from V and 4 bases from J; bases unmatched to any gene: 2. The CDR3 has 14 amino acids. Germline CDR1 is DFQATT and CDR2 is SNEGSKA (reference sequence). As DNA, the CDR3 is TGCAGTGCTAGAGGGCGGGAGGGATACAATGAGCAGTTCCTC. Translated, it gives CSARGREGYNEQFL.

This clonotype has ten or more counts. This sequence joins TRBV27 and TRBJ1-2; D call uncertain. The V end lost 5 bases, the J end lost 3 bases, and 10 bases lay between the germline ends. Germline V gene sequence: CDR1 MNHEY, CDR2 SMNVEV (reference sequence). The CDR3 is 13 residues long. CDR3 DNA sequence: TGTGCCAGCAGTGCTGGGCTTGACTATGGCTACACCTTC. It encodes CASSAGLDYGYTF.

This clonotype came up many times. V and J are TRBV20-1 and TRBJ1-6, with D tentatively TRBD1 (5 bases). The germline gives CDR1 DFQATT, CDR2 SNEGSKA (reference sequence). The length of the CDR3 is 14 residues. V lost 4 bases to trimming and J lost 5 bases, with 12 bases between them. CDR3 protein: CSATLAGNNSPLHF. The CDR3 region has the DNA TGCAGTGCTACCCTCGCAGGGAATAATTCACCCCTCCACTTT.

This clonotype was found a few times. V gene TRBV6-1 combines with J gene TRBJ1-4; tentative D call: TRBD1 (6 bases). CDR3 size: 13 residues. Germline-derived CDR1 and CDR2 are MNHNS and SASEGT. V was clipped by 4 bases and J by 4 bases, with 7 bases between them. Here the CDR3 reads CASSGDNNEKLFF. DNA for the CDR3: TGTGCCAGCAGTGGGGACAATAATGAAAAACTGTTTTTT.

Ten or more counts support this clonotype. This chain uses TRBV2 with TRBJ2-5; TRBD1 might be the D (6 bases). This CDR3 spans 13 amino acids. Per the germline V gene, CDR1 is SNHLY and CDR2 is FYNNEI. The V gene lost 3 bases and the J gene lost 1 base, with 6 bases spanning the gap. CDR3 sequence reads: CASSEDSQETQYF. CDR3 coding DNA: TGTGCCAGCAGTGAGGACAGCCAAGAGACCCAGTACTTC. Looking up the rest from reference TRBV2 and TRBJ2-5 gives the full variable domain: EPEVTQTPSHQVTQMGQEVILRCVPISNHLYFYWYRQILGQKVEFLVSFYNNEISEKSEIFDDQFSVERPDGSNFTLKIRSTKLEDSAMYFCASSEDSQETQYFGPGTRLLVL.

Turning to this clonotype: Germline is not matched at one junction end, which may reflect a read error. This chain joins TRBV28 and TRBJ2-2; 13 bases line up with TRBD2. This CDR3 contains 16 residues. The V gene's germline CDR1 is MDHEN and CDR2 SYDVKM. The CDR3 nucleotides read TGTGCCAGCAGTTTATATGGGACTAGCGGGGACGGGGAGGTGTTTTTT. This encodes CASSLYGTSGDGEVFF.

There are a few counts of this clonotype. The chain employs TRBV6-1 and TRBJ2-4, with D possibly being TRBD2 (8 bases). The germline V gene has CDR1 MNHNS and CDR2 SASEGT. This CDR3 has 17 residues. V was cut by 6 bases and J by 0 bases, with 18 bases left in between. The CDR3 region has the DNA TGTGCCAGCAGGCACGGGGGGGACAGCCTAGCCAAAAACATTCAGTACTTC. This encodes CASRHGGDSLAKNIQYF.

The chain joins TRBV12-3 or TRBV12-4 to TRBJ2-5; unclear D gene. V dropped 0 bases and J dropped 2 bases, with 10 bases sitting between them. The CDR3 extends over 15 amino acids. This chain's CDR3 is CASSLAGYWQETQYF. CDR3 nucleotide sequence: TGTGCCAGCAGTTTAGCGGGGTACTGGCAAGAGACCCAGTACTTC.

V gene TRBV5-1 combines with J gene TRBJ2-2; D is possibly TRBD1 (6 bases). V shed 5 bases and J shed 0 bases, with 8 bases lying between them. The CDR3 has 14 amino acids. From germline, CDR1 is SGHRS and CDR2 YFSETQ. CDR3 DNA sequence: TGCGCCAGCAGTTGGGACACGAACACCGGGGAGCTGTTTTTT. It translates to CASSWDTNTGELFF.

The chain employs TRBV15 and TRBJ2-1; maybe TRBD2 (5 bases). The V gene lost 0 bases and the J gene lost 0 bases, with 12 bases spanning the gap. CDR3 size: 17 residues. Germline V gene sequence: CDR1 LNHNV, CDR2 YYDKDF (reference sequence). The CDR3 loop is CATSRDLTGSSYNEQFF. In DNA, the CDR3 is TGTGCCACCAGCAGAGATTTGACGGGAAGCTCCTACAATGAGCAGTTCTTC.

The chain recombines TRBV14 with TRBJ2-1, with TRBD1 matching 9 bases. V lost 5 bases and J lost 9; bases outside the gene matches: 8. The CDR3 is made up of 14 amino acids. Germline lookup yields CDR1 SGHDN and CDR2 FVKESK. DNA for the CDR3: TGTGCCAGCAGCAGGACAGGGGACGGGATTGAGCAGTTCTTC. Its translation: CASSRTGDGIEQFF. The full variable domain, completed using reference TRBV14 and TRBJ2-1, is EAGVTQFPSHSVIEKGQTVTLRCDPISGHDNLYWYRRVMGKEIKFLLHFVKESKQDESGMPNNRFLAERTGGTYSTLKVQPAELEDSGVYFCASSRTGDGIEQFFGPGTRLTVL.

This clonotype was counted only a few times. The chain is built from TRBV6-2 or TRBV6-3 and TRBJ2-7, with a possible D match to TRBD1 (6 bases). V was cut by 2 bases and J by 3 bases, with 14 bases left in between. The CDR3 contains 15 residues. CDR1 and CDR2 from the germline V gene are MNHEY and SVGEGT. DNA of the CDR3: TGTGCCAGCAGTTACGTTGCAGGGGTGCACTACGAGCAGTACTTC. Translated: CASSYVAGVHYEQYF.

This clonotype was seen only a few times. The chain has TRBV6-1 and TRBJ2-7; TRBD2 agrees at 10 bases. Trimming took 2 bases from V and 4 from J; bases not matched to a gene: 5. Germline CDR1 reads MNHNS; CDR2 reads SASEGT. This CDR3 comprises 15 residues. The CDR3 reads CASSETLAGIYEQYF. The CDR3 DNA reads as TGTGCCAGCAGTGAAACACTAGCGGGAATATACGAGCAGTACTTC.

On this clonotype itself: Possible read error: a much larger clone is one base away. The chain recombines TRBV27 with TRBJ2-3, with 10 nucleotides matching TRBD1. CDR1 is MNHEY, CDR2 SMNVEV, per germline (reference sequence). This CDR3 is built from 15 residues. The CDR3 DNA follows: TGTGCCAGCAGTTTGACAGGGGGCGAGACAGGTACGCAGTATTTT. Its translation is CASSLTGGETGTQYF.

This clonotype was found many times. The chain couples TRBV2 to TRBJ2-5, with TRBD1 matching 9 bases. CDR3 length: 15 amino acids. The germline CDR1 and CDR2 sequences are SNHLY and FYNNEI. V shed 5 bases, J shed 5 bases, and the junction held 9 bases outside the gene matches. CDR3 DNA sequence: TGTGCCAGCAGTTCCTCACAGGGGGCTCATGAGACCCAGTACTTC. Protein: CASSSSQGAHETQYF.

This clonotype was picked up a small number of times. This sequence joins TRBV29-1 and TRBJ2-1; 7 nucleotides agree with TRBD2. This CDR3 spans 14 amino acids. V lost 0 bases and J lost 13; bases outside the gene matches: 12. CDR1 and CDR2 from the germline V gene are SQVTM and ANQGSEA. CDR3 sequence reads: CSVEERTSLWRQFF. In nucleotides, the CDR3 is TGCAGCGTTGAAGAAAGGACTAGTCTGTGGCGACAGTTCTTC.

A remark on this clonotype: Given the absence of the conserved phenylalanine or tryptophan at the CDR3 end, a read error is likely. This chain joins TRBV20-1 and TRBJ2-7; either TRBD1 or TRBD2 may fit D (5 bases each). The germline CDR1 and CDR2 sequences are DFQATT and SNEGSKA (reference sequence). V lost 5 bases and J 4 bases, leaving 9 bases between the germline ends. The length of the CDR3 is 11 residues. The CDR3 loop reads CSAEGFYEQYL. The CDR3 region has the DNA TGCAGTGCTGAGGGGTTTTACGAGCAGTACCTC.

The gene calls are TRBV28 and TRBJ2-7; TRBD2 matches at 9 bases. Unmatched junction bases numbered 5, after V lost 2 bases and J lost 0 bases. This CDR3 has 16 residues. Germline loops: CDR1 MDHEN, CDR2 SYDVKM. CDR3 region: CASSLASGTSSYEQYF. DNA for the CDR3: TGTGCCAGCAGTTTAGCTAGCGGGACCAGCTCCTACGAGCAGTACTTC.

This clonotype was observed a few times. V and J are TRBV27 and TRBJ1-1; weak D call: TRBD1 (5 bases). The CDR3 contains 11 residues. Germline values: CDR1 MNHEY, CDR2 SMNVEV (reference sequence). Trimming removed 5 bases at V and 9 bases at J, with 10 bases between. The CDR3 loop is CASSGGVKAFF. In DNA, the CDR3 is TGTGCCAGCAGTGGGGGGGTAAAAGCTTTCTTT.